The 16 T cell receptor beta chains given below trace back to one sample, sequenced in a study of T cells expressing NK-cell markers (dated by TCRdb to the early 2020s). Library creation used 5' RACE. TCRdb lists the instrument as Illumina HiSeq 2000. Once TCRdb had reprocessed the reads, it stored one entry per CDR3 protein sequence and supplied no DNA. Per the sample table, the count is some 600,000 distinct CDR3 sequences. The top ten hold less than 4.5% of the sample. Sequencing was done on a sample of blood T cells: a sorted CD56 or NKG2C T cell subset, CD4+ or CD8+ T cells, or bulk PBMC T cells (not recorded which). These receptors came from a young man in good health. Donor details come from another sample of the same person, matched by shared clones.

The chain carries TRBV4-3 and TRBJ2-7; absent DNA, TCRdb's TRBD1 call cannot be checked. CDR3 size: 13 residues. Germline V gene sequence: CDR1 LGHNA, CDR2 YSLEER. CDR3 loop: CASSQTGKYEQYF.

The CDR3 region is CASSQDPYGANYGYTF. The chain has TRBV4-1 and TRBJ1-2. In germline, CDR1 is MGHRA, CDR2 YSYEKL. CDR3 length equals 16 residues.

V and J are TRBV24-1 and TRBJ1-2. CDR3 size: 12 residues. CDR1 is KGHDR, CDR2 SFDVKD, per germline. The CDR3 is CATSDEGRGYTF.

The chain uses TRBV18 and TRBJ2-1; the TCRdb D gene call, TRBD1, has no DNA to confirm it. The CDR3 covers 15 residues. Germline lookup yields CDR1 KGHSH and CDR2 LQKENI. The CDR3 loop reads CASSPEGAYYNEQFF.

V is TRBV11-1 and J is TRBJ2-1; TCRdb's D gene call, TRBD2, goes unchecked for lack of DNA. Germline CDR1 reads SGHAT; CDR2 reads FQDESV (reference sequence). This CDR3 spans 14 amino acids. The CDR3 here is CASSLAGTRSEQFF. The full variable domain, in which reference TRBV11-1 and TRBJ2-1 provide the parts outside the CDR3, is EAEVAQSPRYKITEKSQAVAFWCDPISGHATLYWYRQILGQGPELLVQFQDESVVDDSQLPKDRFSAERLKGVDSTLKIQPAELGDSAMYLCASSLAGTRSEQFFGPGTRLTVL.

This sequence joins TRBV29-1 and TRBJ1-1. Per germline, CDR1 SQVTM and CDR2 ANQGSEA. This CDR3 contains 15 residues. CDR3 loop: CSVEAYRTHTREAFF.

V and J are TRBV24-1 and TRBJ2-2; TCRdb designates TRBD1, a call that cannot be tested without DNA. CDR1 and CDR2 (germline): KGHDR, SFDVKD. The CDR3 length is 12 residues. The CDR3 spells CATRARGGELFF.

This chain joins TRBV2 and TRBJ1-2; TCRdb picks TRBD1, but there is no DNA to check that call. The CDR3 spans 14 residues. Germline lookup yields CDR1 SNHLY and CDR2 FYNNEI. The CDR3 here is CASSEHRNGYGYTF.

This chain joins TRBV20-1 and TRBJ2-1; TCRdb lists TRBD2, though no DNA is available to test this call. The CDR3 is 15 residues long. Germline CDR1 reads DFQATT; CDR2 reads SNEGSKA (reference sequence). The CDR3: CSASRWNLSYNEQFF.

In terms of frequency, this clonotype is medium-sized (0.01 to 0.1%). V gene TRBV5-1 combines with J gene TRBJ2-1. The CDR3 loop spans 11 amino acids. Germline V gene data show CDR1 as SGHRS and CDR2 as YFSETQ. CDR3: CASSLDNEQFF.

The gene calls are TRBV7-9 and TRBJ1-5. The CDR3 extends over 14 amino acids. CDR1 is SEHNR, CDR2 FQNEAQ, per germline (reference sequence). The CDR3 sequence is CASSLDTLLQPQHF.

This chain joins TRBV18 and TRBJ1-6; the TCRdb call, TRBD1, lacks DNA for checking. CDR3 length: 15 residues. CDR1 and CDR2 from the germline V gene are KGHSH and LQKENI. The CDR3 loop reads CASSPRRGQDSPLHF.

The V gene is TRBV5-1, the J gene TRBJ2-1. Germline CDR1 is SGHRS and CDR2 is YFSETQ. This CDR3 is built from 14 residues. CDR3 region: CASSLEMRKNEQFF.

CDR3: CSVEGQGRYNEQFF. This chain connects TRBV29-1 to TRBJ2-1; TCRdb reports TRBD1, a call that lacks DNA to check it against. This CDR3 is built from 14 residues. Germline lookup yields CDR1 SQVTM and CDR2 ANQGSEA.

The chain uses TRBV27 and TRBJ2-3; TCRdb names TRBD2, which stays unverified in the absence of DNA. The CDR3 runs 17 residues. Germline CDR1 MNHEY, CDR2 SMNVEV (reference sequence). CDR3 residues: CASSLSGAGGPADTQYF.

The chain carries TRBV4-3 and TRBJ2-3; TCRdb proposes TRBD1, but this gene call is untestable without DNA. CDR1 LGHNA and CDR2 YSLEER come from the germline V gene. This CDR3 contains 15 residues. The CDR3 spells CASSQEYGMTDTQYF.